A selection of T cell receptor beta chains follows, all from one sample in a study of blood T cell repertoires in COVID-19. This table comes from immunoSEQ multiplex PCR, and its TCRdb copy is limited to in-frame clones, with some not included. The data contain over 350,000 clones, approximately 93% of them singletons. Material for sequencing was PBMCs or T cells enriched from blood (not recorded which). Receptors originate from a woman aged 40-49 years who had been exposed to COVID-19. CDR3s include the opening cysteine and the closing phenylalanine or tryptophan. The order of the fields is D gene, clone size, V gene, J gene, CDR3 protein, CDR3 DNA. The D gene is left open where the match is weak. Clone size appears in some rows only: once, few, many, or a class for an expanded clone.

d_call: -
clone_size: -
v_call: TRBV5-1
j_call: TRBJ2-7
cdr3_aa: CASSYTTGEQYF
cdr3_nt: TGCGCCAGCAGCTATACTACGGGGGAGCAGTACTTC

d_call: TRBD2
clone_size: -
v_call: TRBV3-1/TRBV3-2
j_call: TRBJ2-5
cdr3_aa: CASSQRRGGEGETQYF
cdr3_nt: TGTGCCAGCAGCCAACGTCGCGGGGGGGAGGGAGAGACCCAGTACTTC

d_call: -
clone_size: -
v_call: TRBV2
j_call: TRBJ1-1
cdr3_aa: CASSETLNRAMNTEAFF
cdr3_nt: TGTGCCAGCAGTGAAACCCTTAACAGGGCCATGAACACTGAAGCTTTCTTT

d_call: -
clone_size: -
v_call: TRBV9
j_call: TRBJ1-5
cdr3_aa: CASSVGAQNGNQPQHF
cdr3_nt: TGTGCCAGCAGCGTAGGGGCCCAAAACGGCAATCAGCCCCAGCATTTT

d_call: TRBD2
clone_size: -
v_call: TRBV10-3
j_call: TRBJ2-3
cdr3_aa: CATSVSVAGGTDTQYF
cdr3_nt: TGTGCCACCAGCGTTTCTGTAGCGGGAGGCACAGATACGCAGTATTTT

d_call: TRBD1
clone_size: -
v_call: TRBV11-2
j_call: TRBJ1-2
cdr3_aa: CASSKDRDYGYTF
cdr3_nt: TGTGCCAGCAGCAAGGACAGGGACTATGGCTACACCTTC

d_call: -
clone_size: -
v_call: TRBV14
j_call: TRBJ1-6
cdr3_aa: CASSQDQGLWNSPLHF
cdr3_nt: TGTGCCAGCAGCCAAGATCAGGGGCTATGGAATTCACCCCTCCACTTT

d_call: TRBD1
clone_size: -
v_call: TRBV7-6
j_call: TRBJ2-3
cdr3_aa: CASSSRTGGNTQYF
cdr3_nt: TGTGCCAGCAGCTCCCGGACAGGGGGCAATACGCAGTATTTT

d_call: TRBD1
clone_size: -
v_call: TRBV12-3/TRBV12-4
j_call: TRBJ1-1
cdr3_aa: CASSDRGNTEAFF
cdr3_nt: TGTGCCAGCAGTGACAGGGGGAACACTGAAGCTTTCTTT

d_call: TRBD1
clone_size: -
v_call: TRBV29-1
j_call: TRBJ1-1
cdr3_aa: CSVSTGAAAFSEAFF
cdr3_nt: TGCAGCGTTAGTACAGGGGCGGCTGCGTTCTCTGAAGCTTTCTTT

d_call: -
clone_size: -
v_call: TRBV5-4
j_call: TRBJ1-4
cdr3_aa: CASSLSGERLFF
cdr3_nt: TGTGCCAGCAGCTTGTCGGGAGAAAGACTGTTTTTT

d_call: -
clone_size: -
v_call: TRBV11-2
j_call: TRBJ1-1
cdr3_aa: CASSPPGQYTEAFF
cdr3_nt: TGTGCCAGCAGCCCTCCCGGACAGTACACTGAAGCTTTCTTT

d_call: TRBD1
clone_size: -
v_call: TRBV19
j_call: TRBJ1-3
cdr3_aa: CASRLQGASGNTIYF
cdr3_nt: TGTGCCAGTAGACTACAGGGGGCGTCTGGAAACACCATATATTTT

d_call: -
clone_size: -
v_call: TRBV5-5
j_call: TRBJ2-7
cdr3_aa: CASSLERQVSYEQYF
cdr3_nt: TGTGCCAGCAGCTTGGAGAGACAGGTCTCCTACGAGCAGTACTTC

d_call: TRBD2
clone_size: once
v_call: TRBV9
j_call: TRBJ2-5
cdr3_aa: CASSALGAGVETQYF
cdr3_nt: TGTGCCAGCAGCGCCCTAGGGGCGGGAGTAGAGACCCAGTACTTC

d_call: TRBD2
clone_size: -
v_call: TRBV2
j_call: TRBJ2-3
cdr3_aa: CASSVGGTDTQYF
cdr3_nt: TGTGCCAGCAGTGTCGGGGGGACAGATACGCAGTATTTT

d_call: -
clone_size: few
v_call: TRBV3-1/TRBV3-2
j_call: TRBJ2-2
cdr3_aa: CASSQVVGVGELFF
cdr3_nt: TGTGCCAGCAGCCAAGTGGTAGGGGTCGGGGAGCTGTTTTTT

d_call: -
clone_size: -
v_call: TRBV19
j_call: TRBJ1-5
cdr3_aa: CASSIVTGTFNQPQHF
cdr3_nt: TGTGCCAGTAGTATAGTGACAGGAACGTTCAATCAGCCCCAGCATTTT

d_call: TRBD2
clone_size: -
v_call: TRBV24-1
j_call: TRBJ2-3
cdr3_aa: CATSASGRTDTQYF
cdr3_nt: TGTGCCACCAGTGCTAGCGGGAGGACAGATACGCAGTATTTT

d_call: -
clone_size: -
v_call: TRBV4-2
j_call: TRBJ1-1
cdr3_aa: CASSQDDRNTEAFF
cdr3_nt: TGTGCCAGCAGCCAAGACGACAGGAACACTGAAGCTTTCTTT

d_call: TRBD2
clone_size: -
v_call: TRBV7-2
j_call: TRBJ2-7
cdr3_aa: CASSMLAGNYEQYF
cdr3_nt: TGTGCCAGCAGCATGCTAGCGGGAAACTACGAGCAGTACTTC

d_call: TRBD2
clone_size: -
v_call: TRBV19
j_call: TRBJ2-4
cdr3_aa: CASTPGGTSSIQYF
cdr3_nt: TGTGCCAGTACCCCGGGGGGGACCTCTAGCATTCAGTACTTC

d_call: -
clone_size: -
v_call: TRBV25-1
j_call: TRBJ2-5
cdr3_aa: CASSEYGRTVETQYF
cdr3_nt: TGTGCCAGCAGTGAATATGGGAGGACTGTCGAGACCCAGTACTTC

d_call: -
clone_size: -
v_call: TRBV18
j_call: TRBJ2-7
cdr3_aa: CASSVAQAYEQYF
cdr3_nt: TGTGCCAGCTCAGTGGCACAAGCCTACGAGCAGTACTTC

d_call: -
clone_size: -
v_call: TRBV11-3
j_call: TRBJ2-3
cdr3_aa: CASGRADTQYF
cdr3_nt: TGTGCCAGCGGGCGCGCAGATACGCAGTATTTT

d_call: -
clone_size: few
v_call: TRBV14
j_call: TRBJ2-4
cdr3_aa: CASSQKGGLAKNIQYF
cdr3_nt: TGTGCCAGCAGCCAAAAGGGCGGACTAGCCAAAAACATTCAGTACTTC

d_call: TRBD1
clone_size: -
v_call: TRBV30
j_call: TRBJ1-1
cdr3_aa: CAWSGGTVNTEAFF
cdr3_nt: TGTGCCTGGAGTGGCGGGACAGTGAACACTGAAGCTTTCTTT

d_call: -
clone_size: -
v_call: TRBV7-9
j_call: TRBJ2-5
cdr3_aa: CASSLGPGGQETQYF
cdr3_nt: TGTGCCAGCAGCTTAGGTCCCGGGGGCCAAGAGACCCAGTACTTC

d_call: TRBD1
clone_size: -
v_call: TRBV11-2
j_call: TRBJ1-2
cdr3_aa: CASSPYRTGLFYGYTF
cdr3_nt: TGTGCCAGCAGCCCGTACCGGACAGGGCTCTTCTATGGCTACACCTTC

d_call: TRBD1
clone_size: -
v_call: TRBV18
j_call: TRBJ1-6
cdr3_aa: CASSNRGSGNSPLHF
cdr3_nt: TGTGCCAGCTCTAACAGGGGATCTGGGAATTCACCCCTCCACTTT

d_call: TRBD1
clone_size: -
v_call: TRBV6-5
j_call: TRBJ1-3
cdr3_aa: CASRGQVSPGNTIYF
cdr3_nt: TGTGCCAGCAGAGGACAGGTGTCTCCTGGAAACACCATATATTTT

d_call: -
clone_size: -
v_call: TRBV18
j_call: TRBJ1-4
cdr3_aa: CASSPKSASGVANEKLFF
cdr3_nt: TGTGCCAGCTCACCAAAGTCGGCCTCAGGGGTTGCTAATGAAAAACTGTTTTTT

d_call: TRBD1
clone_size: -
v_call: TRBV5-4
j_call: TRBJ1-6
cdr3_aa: CASAGTENSPLHF
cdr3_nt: TGTGCTTCGGCCGGGACAGAAAATTCACCCCTCCACTTT

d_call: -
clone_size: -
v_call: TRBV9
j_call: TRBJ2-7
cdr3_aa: CASSGREFYEQYF
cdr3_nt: TGTGCCAGCAGCGGCCGGGAGTTCTACGAGCAGTACTTC

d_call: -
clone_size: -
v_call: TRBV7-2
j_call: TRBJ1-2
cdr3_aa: CASSSAGYGYTF
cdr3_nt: TGTGCCAGCAGCTCGGCAGGGTATGGCTACACCTTC

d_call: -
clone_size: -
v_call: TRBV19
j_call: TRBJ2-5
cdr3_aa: CASSIGGSTQYF
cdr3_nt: TGTGCCAGTAGTATTGGTGGCTCGACCCAGTACTTC

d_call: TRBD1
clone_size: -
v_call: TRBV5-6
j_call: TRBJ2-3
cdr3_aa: CASSLDRAITDTQYF
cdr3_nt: TGTGCCAGCAGCCTCGACAGGGCCATCACAGATACGCAGTATTTT

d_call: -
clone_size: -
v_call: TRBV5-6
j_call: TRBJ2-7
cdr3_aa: CASSLRGSYEQYF
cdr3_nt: TGTGCCAGCAGCTTGAGAGGGTCCTACGAGCAGTACTTC

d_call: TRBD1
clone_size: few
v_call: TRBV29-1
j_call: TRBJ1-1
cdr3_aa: CSADRGGTEAFF
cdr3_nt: TGCAGCGCGGACAGGGGTGGAACTGAAGCTTTCTTT

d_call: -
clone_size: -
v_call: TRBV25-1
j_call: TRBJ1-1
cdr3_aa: CASSEIGGAGTEAFF
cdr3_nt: TGTGCCAGCAGTGAAATAGGGGGGGCAGGAACTGAAGCTTTCTTT

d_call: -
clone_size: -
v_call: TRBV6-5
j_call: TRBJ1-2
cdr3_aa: CASTRSQTNYGYTF
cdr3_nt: TGTGCCAGCACCCGATCCCAGACTAACTATGGCTACACCTTC

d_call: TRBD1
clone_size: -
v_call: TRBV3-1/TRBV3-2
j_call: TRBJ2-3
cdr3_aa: CASSQGQGRKAQYF
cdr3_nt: TGTGCCAGCAGCCAGGGACAGGGGCGAAAGGCGCAGTATTTT

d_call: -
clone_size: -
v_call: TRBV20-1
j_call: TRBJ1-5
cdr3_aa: CSASRQGHSNQPQHF
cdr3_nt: TGCAGTGCTAGTCGCCAGGGCCATAGCAATCAGCCCCAGCATTTT

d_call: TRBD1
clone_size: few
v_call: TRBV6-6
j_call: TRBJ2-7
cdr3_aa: CASSGQGVYEQYF
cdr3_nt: TGTGCCAGCTCCGGACAGGGGGTCTACGAGCAGTACTTC

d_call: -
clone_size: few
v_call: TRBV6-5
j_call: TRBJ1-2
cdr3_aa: CASSYSGQVNYGYTF
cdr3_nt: TGTGCCAGCAGTTACTCTGGGCAGGTTAACTATGGCTACACCTTC

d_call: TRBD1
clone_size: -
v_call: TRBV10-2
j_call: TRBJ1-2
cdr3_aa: CASSGTGGGYGYTF
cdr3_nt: TGCGCCAGCAGTGGGACAGGGGGCGGGTATGGCTACACCTTC

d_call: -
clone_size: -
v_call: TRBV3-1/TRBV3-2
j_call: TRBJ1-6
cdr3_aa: CASSQERGVNSPLHF
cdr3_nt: TGTGCCAGCAGCCAAGAACGAGGAGTCAATTCACCCCTCCACTTT

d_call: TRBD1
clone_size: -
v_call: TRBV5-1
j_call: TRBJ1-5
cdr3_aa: CASSDKDRGDNQPQHF
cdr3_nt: TGCGCCAGCAGCGATAAGGACAGGGGAGACAATCAGCCCCAGCATTTT

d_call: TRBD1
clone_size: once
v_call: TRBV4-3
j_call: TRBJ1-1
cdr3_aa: CASSQETGGGENTEAFF
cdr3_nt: TGCGCCAGCAGCCAAGAGACAGGGGGCGGAGAGAACACTGAAGCTTTCTTT

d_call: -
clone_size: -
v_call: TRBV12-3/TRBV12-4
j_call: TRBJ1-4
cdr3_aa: CASSPAGAGKLFF
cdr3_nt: TGTGCCAGCAGCCCTGCGGGGGCAGGAAAACTGTTTTTT

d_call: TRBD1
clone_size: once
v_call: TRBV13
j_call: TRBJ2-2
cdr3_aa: CASSYRGTGELFF
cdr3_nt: TGTGCCAGCAGCTACAGGGGAACCGGGGAGCTGTTTTTT

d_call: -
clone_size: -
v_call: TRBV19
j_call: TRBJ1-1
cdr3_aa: CASRKQVRMNTEAFF
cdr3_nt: TGTGCCAGTAGAAAACAGGTTCGAATGAACACTGAAGCTTTCTTT

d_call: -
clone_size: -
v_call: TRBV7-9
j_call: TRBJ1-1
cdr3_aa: CASSPVVGMGTPDTEAFF
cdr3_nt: TGTGCCAGCAGCCCTGTAGTGGGGATGGGGACACCTGACACTGAAGCTTTCTTT